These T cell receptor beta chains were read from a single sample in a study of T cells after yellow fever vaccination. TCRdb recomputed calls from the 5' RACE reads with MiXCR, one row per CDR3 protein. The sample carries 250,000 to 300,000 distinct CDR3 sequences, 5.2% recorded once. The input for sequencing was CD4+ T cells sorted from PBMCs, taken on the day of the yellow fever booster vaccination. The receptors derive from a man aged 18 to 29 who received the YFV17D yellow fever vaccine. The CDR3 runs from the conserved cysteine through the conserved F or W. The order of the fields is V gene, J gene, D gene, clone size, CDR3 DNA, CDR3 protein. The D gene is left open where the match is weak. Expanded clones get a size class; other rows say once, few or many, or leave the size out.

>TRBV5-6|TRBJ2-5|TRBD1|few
TGTGCCAGCAGCTCATACAGGGGGCAAGAGACCCAGTACTTC
CASSSYRGQETQYF
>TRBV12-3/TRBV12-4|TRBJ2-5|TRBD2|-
TGTGCCAGCAGGCCTCTCGGGGGGGAGACCCAGTACTTC
CASRPLGGETQYF
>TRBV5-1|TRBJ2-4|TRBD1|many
TGCGCCAGCAGACCCCGGGACAGGGGTTCATGGAACATTCAGTACTTC
CASRPRDRGSWNIQYF
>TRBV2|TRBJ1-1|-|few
TGTGCCAGCAGGGAGGGTGGTGGCACTGAAGCTTTCTTT
CASREGGGTEAFF
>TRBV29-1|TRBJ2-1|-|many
TGCAGCGTTGAGGATGAGCAGTTCTTC
CSVEDEQFF
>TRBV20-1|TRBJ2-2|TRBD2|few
TGCAGTGCTCGGGGGGGGCCGACATCGAACACCGGGGAGCTGTTTTTT
CSARGGPTSNTGELFF
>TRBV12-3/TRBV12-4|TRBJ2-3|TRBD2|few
TGTGCCAGCAGCCTAGGACTAGCGGGGCGTACGCAGTATTTT
CASSLGLAGRTQYF
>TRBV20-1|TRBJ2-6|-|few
TGCAGTTCGCCCTACCAGAGCTCTGGGGCCAACGTCCTGACTTTC
CSSPYQSSGANVLTF
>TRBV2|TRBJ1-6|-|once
TGTGCCACCCGACCCAGGTTTAATTCACCCCTCCACTTT
CATRPRFNSPLHF
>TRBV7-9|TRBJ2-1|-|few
TGTGCCAGCAGCTTCTTACCAGGATTACCCTACAATGAGCAGTTCTTC
CASSFLPGLPYNEQFF
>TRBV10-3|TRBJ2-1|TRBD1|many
TGTGCCATCAGTGGACAGGGGGGTAATGAGCAGTTCTTC
CAISGQGGNEQFF
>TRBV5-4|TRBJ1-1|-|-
TGTGCCAGCAGCTGGGACGGACACACTGAAGCTTTCTTT
CASSWDGHTEAFF
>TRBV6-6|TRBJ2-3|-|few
TGTGCCAGCTCCAGGCCCTTCTCTGGAACTAGCACAGATACGCAGTATTTT
CASSRPFSGTSTDTQYF
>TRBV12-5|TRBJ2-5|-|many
TGTGCTAGTGGCTCACCGTACCAAGAGACCCAGTACTTC
CASGSPYQETQYF